This T cell receptor (beta chain) stems from a study of Tregs in tolerant kidney transplant recipients. Germline CDR1 KGHSH, CDR2 LQKENI. This CDR3 has 15 residues. Trimming took off 2 bases at V and 3 bases at J, with 13 bases between the two ends. Profiling relied on immunoSEQ multiplex PCR, and the TCRdb table lists in-frame clones only, not all of them. The sample includes some 100,000 clones, approximately 90% of them seen just once. This receptor was taken from a human donor in good health. The chain carries TRBV18 and TRBJ1-2, with no clear D. Source material: CD4+ T cells from blood. CDR3 coding DNA: TGTGCCAGCTCACCATCTCTCACGGATGACTATGGCTACACCTTC. Translating gives CASSPSLTDDYGYTF.